Sequencing of this T cell receptor (beta chain) was carried out in a study of T cells in Graves' hyperthyroidism and ophthalmopathy. Study information: Sampling of peripheral blood happened at initial diagnosis, prior to any treatment.

Study conclusions and caveats: Ophthalmopathy was identified by the model a median about six months ahead of onset. Ophthalmopathy was distinguished from stable hyperthyroidism by 13 V-J signatures. Most expanded thyroid clonotypes above 0.001 recurred in blood.

The CDR3 length is 17 residues. V lost 5 bases to trimming and J lost 4 bases, with 23 bases between them. On this clonotype itself: As yet, its antigen is unknown.

Amplified regions were TCR beta CDR3 sequences from RNA transcripts. A set of HTBI primers served as the primers for a first-round RT-PCR of the TCR CDR3. In TCRdb, the multiplex PCR reads were re-called with MiXCR into one record per CDR3 protein. The sample contains hundreds of thousands of distinct CDR3 sequences, roughly a quarter of which appear only once. The sequencing input was blood. The clonotype was recovered from a woman in her thirties with Graves' ophthalmopathy. This chain links TRBV12-3 or TRBV12-4 with TRBJ1-1, with D tentatively TRBD1 (5 bases). The CDR3 sequence: CASSAPGAGRLSTEAFF. The CDR3 DNA sequence: TGTGCCAGCAGTGCCCCTGGGGCAGGGAGATTGAGCACTGAAGCTTTCTTT.